The table lists the clone carrying this T cell receptor (beta chain) with a few counts. Its target is unknown. The data were taken from a study of response to subunit inactivated influenza vaccine. Regarding the study as a whole: That few new T cells are recruited by each seasonal influenza vaccination was the authors' suggestion.

Each CDR3 protein gets one entry after TCRdb re-called the RT-PCR reads with MiXCR. The sample has approximately 530,000 distinct CDR3 sequences; roughly 7.9% are singletons. The specimen comprised PBMCs from blood, sampled less than 30 months after vaccination. The TCR sequence derives from a man between 50 and 69 years old who received an inactivated influenza vaccine.

The CDR3 sequence: CASSTQGGNQPQHF. The CDR3 nucleotides read TGTGCCAGCAGTACCCAGGGAGGCAATCAGCCCCAGCATTTT. The rearrangement uses TRBV12-3 or TRBV12-4 and TRBJ1-5, with D perhaps matching TRBD1 (5 bases). V lost 5 bases and J lost 2, with 10 bases in between. The CDR3 sequence is 14 residues long.